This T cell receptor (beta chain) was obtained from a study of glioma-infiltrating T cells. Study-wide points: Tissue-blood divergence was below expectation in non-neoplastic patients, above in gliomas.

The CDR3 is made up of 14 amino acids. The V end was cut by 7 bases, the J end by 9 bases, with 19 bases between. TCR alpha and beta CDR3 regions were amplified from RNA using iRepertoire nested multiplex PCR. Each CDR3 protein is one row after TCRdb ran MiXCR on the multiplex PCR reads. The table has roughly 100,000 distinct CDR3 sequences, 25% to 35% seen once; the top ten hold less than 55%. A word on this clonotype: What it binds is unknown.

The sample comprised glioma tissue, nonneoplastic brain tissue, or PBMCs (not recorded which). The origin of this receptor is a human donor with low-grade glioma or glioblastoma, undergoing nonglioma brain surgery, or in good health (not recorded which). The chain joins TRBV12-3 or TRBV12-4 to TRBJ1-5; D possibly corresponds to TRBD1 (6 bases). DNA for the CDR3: TGTGCCAGCAACCGTGATACAGGGTCTTGGCCCCAGCATTTT. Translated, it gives CASNRDTGSWPQHF.